The subject of this entry is one T cell receptor (beta chain). What this receptor recognizes is not known. Base qualities are not provided; no much larger clone lies one nucleotide away. The source of the sample is a study of T cell responses to AZD1222 COVID-19 vaccine (dated by TCRdb to the early 2020s). About the study as a whole: TCR sequencing was performed for some 250 trial participants, of whom 207 were given two doses of AZD1222 and approximately 26 were given two doses of MenACWY control vaccine. Trial participants were enrolled into age subgroups of 18-55, 56-69 and 70-plus years, which contained approximately 150, 30 and 60 TCR-sequenced participants, respectively. Study-level results and caveats: Spike-specific TCR breadth and depth rose significantly after two AZD1222 doses compared with day 0 and with MenACWY recipients. Epitopes outside the regions mutated in the B.1.351 and B.1.1.7 variants were reportedly recognized by nearly half of the unique spike-specific TCRs. The 56-69-year group was small, and its depth increase did not reach significance, likely because of low power. Conclusions about previously exposed vaccinees were limited because only six or seven AZD1222 recipients were SARS-CoV-2 seropositive at baseline. The whole spike protein was spanned by vaccine-associated CD4 TCRs, and dominant responses were seen in regions 160-218 and 743-854. Because no day 14 peak-response samples were available, the repertoires could be characterized only after the peak T cell response. Participants were mostly white British and included more females than males, and it was suggested by the authors that clonal diversity may have been underestimated.

Its CDR3 holds 13 amino acids, cysteine through phenylalanine. Left in the record is the CDR3 DNA by itself, 39 bases read in frame from the first base. V was cut back by 2 bases and J by 0 bases, leaving a gap of 5 bases between them. From the germline V gene (reference sequence), CDR1 is SGHNT and CDR2 is YYREEE. Taken with the paper, the label for time point translates to: about 28 days (+/-7) after the second vaccine dose. AZD1222 recipients whose second dose came at about 4 weeks and those whose second dose came at about 12 weeks were combined into one group, since spike-specific TCR depth and breadth did not differ between the two schedules. Vaccinee samples came from UK trials COV001 and COV002, including a single-blind randomized controlled phase 2/3 trial of AZD1222 (ChAdOx1 nCoV-19) in healthy adults. For TCRbeta chain sequencing, PBMC samples were collected from trial participants at day 0 and at day 28 after the second dose.

The CDR3 regions of human TCRbeta chains were analyzed by immunosequencing. The study's processing was this. TCRs in the repertoires were matched against a reference library of SARS-CoV-2-specific TCRs that had been generated with the MIRA antigen-specificity platform. Breadth meant the fraction of unique TCRs that were SARS-CoV-2-associated, whereas depth meant the fraction of total T cells that were SARS-CoV-2-associated. Using the MIRA data, every spike-specific TCR was mapped to the spike region that the TCR reacted to and assigned to either a CD4 or a CD8 class. Log10-transformed breadth and depth values were compared by one-way ANOVA with Sidak's multiple comparisons tests. Sourced from immuneACCESS, this table was stored by TCRdb with only in-frame sequences that have V and J called. A share of the clones is absent; for the studies checked, an unresolved V gene accounts for under half, and the remainder has no known explanation. The V and J calls and clone size are taken from that table; D and trimming were inferred from the DNA. The sample has 65,000 to 85,000 clones on record, approximately 85% of them singletons. The ten largest clones take up about 10% of the sample.

Here the chain combines TRBV5-4 and TRBJ1-1; the D gene lacks a confident call. The sample consisted of peripheral blood, taken 28 days after the second AZD1222 dose. This receptor was obtained from an adult who received the AZD1222 COVID-19 vaccine. This receptor has the CDR3 CASSLGMNTEAFF. The DNA sequence is given as TGTGCCAGCAGCTTAGGAATGAACACTGAAGCTTTCTTT. The variable domain in full, with residues beyond the CDR3 obtained from the reference TRBV5-4 and TRBJ1-1 genes, is ETGVTQSPTHLIKTRGQQVTLRCSSQSGHNTVSWYQQALGQGPQFIFQYYREEENGRGNFPPRFSGLQFPNYSSELNVNALELDDSALYLCASSLGMNTEAFFGQGTRLTVV.